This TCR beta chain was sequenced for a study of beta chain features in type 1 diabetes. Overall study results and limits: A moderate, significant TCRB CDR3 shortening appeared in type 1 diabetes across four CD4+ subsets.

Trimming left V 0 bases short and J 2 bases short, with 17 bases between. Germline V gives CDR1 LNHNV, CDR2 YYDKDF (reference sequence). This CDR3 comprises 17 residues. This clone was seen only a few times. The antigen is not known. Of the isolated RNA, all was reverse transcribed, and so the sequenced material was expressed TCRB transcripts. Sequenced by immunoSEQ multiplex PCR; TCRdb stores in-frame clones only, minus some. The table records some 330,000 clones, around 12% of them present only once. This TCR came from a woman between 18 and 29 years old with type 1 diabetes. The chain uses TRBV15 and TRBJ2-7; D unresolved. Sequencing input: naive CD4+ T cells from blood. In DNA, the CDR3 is TGTGCCACCAGCAGAGATATTGGCTGGTCTCGTCCCTACGAGCAGTACTTC. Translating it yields CATSRDIGWSRPYEQYF.